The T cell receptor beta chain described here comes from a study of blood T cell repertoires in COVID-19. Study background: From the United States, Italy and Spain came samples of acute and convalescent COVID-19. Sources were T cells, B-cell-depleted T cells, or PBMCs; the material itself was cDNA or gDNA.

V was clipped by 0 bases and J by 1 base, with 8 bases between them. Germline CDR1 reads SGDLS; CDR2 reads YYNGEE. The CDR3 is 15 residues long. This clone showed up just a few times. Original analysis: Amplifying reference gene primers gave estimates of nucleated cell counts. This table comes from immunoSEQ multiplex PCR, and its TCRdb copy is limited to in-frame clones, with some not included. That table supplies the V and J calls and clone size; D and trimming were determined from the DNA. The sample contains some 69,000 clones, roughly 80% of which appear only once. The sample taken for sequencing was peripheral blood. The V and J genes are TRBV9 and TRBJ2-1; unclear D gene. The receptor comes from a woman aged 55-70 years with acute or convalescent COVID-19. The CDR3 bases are TGTGCCAGCAGCGTAGACTTTCCATCCTACAATGAGCAGTTCTTC. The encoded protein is CASSVDFPSYNEQFF.